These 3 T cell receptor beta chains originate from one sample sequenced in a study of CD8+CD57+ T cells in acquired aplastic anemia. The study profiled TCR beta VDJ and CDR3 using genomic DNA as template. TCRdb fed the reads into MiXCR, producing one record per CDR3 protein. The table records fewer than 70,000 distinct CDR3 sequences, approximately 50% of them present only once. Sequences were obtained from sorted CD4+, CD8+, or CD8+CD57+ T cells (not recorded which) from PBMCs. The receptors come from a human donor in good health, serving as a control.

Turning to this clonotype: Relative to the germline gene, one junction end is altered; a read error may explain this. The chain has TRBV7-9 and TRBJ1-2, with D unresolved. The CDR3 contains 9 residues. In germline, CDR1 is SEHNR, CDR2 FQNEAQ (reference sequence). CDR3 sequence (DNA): TGTGCCAGCAGCCCGAGGGCAGTCTTC. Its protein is CASSPRAVF.

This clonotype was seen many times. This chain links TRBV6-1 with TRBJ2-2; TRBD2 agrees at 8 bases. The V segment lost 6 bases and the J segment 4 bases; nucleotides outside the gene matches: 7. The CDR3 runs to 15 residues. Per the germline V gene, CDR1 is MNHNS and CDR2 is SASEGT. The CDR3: CASRPLLAATGELFF. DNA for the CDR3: TGTGCCAGCAGGCCGTTACTAGCGGCCACCGGGGAGCTGTTTTTT.

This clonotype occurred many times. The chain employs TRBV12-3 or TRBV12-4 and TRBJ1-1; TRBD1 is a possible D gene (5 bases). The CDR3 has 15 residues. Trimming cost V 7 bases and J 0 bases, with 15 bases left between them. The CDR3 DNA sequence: TGTGCCAGCACCTCTAGGACAAGCATGAACACTGAAGCTTTCTTT. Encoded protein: CASTSRTSMNTEAFF.